This T cell receptor beta chain was recovered during a study of cytomegalovirus exposure and HLA in healthy donors. The CDR3 is 16 amino acids. The germline CDR1 and CDR2 sequences are MDHEN and SYDVKM. Trimming left V 1 base short and J 4 bases short, with 11 bases between. Vbeta (60) and Jbeta (13) primers were used in the PCR. The repertoire was sequenced with immunoSEQ multiplex PCR; TCRdb's copy has only in-frame clones and lacks some. The table records more than 95,000 clones, around 70% of them present only once. The study's findings and limits: In a later analysis, productive TCRs from donors in an Asian-associated ancestry cluster reportedly carried fewer N-insertions than the cohort mean. According to the study, approximately 150 TCR beta chains were cytomegalovirus-associated. Looking again later, the authors saw that most CMV-associated TCR beta chains seemed HLA-restricted.

In the case of this clone: Its antigen is as yet unknown.

The sequence was obtained from a woman in her 50s in good health and CMV-seropositive. Specimen: PBMCs. The V gene is TRBV28, the J gene TRBJ1-6; unclear D gene. The CDR3 DNA sequence: TGTGCCAGCAGTTTATCCCAGAGACTTTATAATTCACCCCTCCACTTT. Translated: CASSLSQRLYNSPLHF.